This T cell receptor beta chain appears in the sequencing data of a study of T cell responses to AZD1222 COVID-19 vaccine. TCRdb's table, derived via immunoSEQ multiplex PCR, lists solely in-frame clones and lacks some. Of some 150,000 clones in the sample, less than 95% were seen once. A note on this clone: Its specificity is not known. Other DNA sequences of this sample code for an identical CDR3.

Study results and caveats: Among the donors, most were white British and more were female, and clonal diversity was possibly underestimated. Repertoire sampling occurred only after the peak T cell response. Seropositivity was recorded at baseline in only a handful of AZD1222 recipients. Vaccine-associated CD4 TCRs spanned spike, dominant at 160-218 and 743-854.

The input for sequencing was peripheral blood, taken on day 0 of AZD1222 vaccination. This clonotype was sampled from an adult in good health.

The DNA for the CDR3 is TGTGCCAGTAGCGGGAGATCCTACAATGAGCAGTTCTTC. It codes for CASSGRSYNEQFF. V is TRBV19 and J is TRBJ2-1, with a tentative D call TRBD2 (6 bases). This CDR3 region has 13 residues. CDR1 is LNHDA, CDR2 SQIVND, per germline (reference sequence). V was clipped by 6 bases and J by 1 base, with 7 bases between them.